Below, one T cell receptor beta chain is given with its context. Its target is not known. Repertoires were generated with immunoSEQ multiplex PCR, while TCRdb's copy carries only in-frame clones and drops some. The sample consists of tens of thousands of clones, roughly 93% of them appearing once. This record belongs to a study of T cells in localized non-small cell lung cancer. General observations from the study: Tumor trailed uninvolved adjacent lung in T cell clonality, which peaked there. In adjacent lung appeared a median roughly 56 of the top 100 tumor clones. As only one tumor region underwent sequencing, heterogeneity remains possible.

The CDR3 extends over 18 amino acids. Per germline, CDR1 SGHTA and CDR2 FQGNSA. V lost 1 base and J lost 0, with 16 bases in between. V is TRBV7-2 and J is TRBJ1-5; D unclear. This TCR came from a female donor of 60 years or more with stage I lung adenocarcinoma. The specimen comprised peripheral blood, sampled before any cancer treatment. The CDR3 spells CASSLVLSLGASNQPQHF. The CDR3 DNA reads TGTGCCAGCAGCTTAGTATTATCGTTAGGAGCTAGCAATCAGCCCCAGCATTTT.